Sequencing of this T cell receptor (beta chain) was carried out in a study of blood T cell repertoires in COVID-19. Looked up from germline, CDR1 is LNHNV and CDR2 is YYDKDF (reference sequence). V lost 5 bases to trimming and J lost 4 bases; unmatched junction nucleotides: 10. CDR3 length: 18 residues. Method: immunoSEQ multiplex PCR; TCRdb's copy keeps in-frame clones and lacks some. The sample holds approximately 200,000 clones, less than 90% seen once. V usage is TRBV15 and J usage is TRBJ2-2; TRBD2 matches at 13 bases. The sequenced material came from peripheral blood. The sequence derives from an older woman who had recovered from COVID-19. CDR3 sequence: CATSAPGLAGRGTGELFF. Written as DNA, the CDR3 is TGTGCCACCAGCGCCCCGGGACTAGCGGGACGTGGCACCGGGGAGCTGTTTTTT.